The 28 T cell receptor beta chains presented below share a single source sample, sequenced in a study of vaccination effects on CD4 cells after COVID-19. Before sequencing took place, the ViraFEST assay used viral peptide pools to expand antigen-specific CD4+ T cells. Culture proceeded for nine to ten days, and CD4+ T cells were then isolated. People in the vaccine group had not been infected with SARS-CoV-2 before, and their nucleocapsid antibodies were negative. Data came from immunoSEQ multiplex PCR; TCRdb stores just in-frame clones and leaves some out. The sample lists approximately 30,000 clones, 65% to 75% occurring once. No cognate antigen is known for these TCRs. Here the sequenced sample was CD4+ T cells from PBMCs cultured with SARS-CoV-2 spike peptides, taken before COVID-19 vaccination. The receptor source for this set is a human donor who received a COVID-19 vaccine.

A few counts support this clone. The chain joins TRBV28 to TRBJ1-1, with TRBD1 matching over 8 bases. The CDR3 loop spans 16 amino acids. V gave up 5 bases and J gave up 4 bases; unmatched junction bases: 12. Germline CDR1 MDHEN, CDR2 SYDVKM. Here the CDR3 DNA reads TGTGCCAGCAGTGCCTTAACCGGACAGGGAGGCACTGAAGCTTTCTTT. Its protein is CASSALTGQGGTEAFF.

This clone appeared once. This chain connects TRBV15 to TRBJ1-1, with D tentatively TRBD1 (5 bases). Trimming removed 2 bases at V and 1 base at J, with 17 bases between. Germline lookup yields CDR1 LNHNV and CDR2 YYDKDF (reference sequence). This CDR3 contains 17 residues. CDR3 sequence (DNA): TGTGCCACCAGCAGATTATCAGGGTTTGAGGAGAACACTGAAGCTTTCTTT. Translation: CATSRLSGFEENTEAFF.

This clone was found a few times. J is TRBJ1-1 and V is TRBV20-1, with D perhaps TRBD1 (6 bases). Trimming cost V 3 bases and J 5 bases, with 19 bases left between them. This CDR3 comprises 15 residues. In germline, CDR1 is DFQATT, CDR2 SNEGSKA (reference sequence). CDR3 amino acids: CSASFRTAGLTEAFF. In DNA, the CDR3 is TGCAGTGCTAGTTTTCGGACAGCTGGCCTGACTGAAGCTTTCTTT.

This chain joins TRBV30 and TRBJ2-1; 12 bases are a match to TRBD2. The V gene end was trimmed by 7 bases and the J gene end by 10 bases; junction bases not matched to a gene: 8. This CDR3 contains 13 residues. Germline CDR1 is GTSNPN and CDR2 is SVGIG (reference sequence). The CDR3 protein is CAYRTSGAWEQFF. As DNA, the CDR3 is TGTGCCTATAGGACTAGCGGGGCATGGGAGCAGTTCTTC.

The chain combines TRBV7-6 with TRBJ2-7; 11 bases align to TRBD2. The CDR3 is made up of 15 amino acids. The V gene's germline CDR1 is SGHVS and CDR2 FNYEAQ. The junction had 9 bases not matched to a gene; V was cut back by 5 bases and J by 6 bases. Here the CDR3 DNA reads TGTGCCAGCAGCCGATATAGCGGGGGGGGCAGCGAGCAGTACTTC. It translates to CASSRYSGGGSEQYF.

The sample holds one count of this clone. The genes are TRBV18 and TRBJ2-1; D not certain. The CDR3 loop spans 15 amino acids. Trimming took 2 bases from V and 6 from J, leaving 14 bases between them. Per the germline V gene, CDR1 is KGHSH and CDR2 is LQKENI. CDR3 sequence: CASSPSVEASNEQFF. The CDR3 DNA follows: TGTGCCAGCTCACCAAGCGTAGAGGCTAGCAATGAGCAGTTCTTC.

The rearrangement links TRBV6-5 to TRBJ2-3, with D perhaps TRBD2 (6 bases). Germline-derived CDR1 and CDR2 are MNHEY and SVGAGI. The CDR3 extends over 13 amino acids. Between the trimmed V and J ends, which lost 7 bases and 1 base, there was a span of 9 bases. CDR3 sequence (DNA): TGTGCCAGCACGGGAGTAGGCACAGATACGCAGTATTTT. Protein: CASTGVGTDTQYF.

In its sample, this clone was seen once. The chain combines TRBV11-2 with TRBJ1-2; possibly TRBD1 for D (6 bases). Trimming pared 0 bases from V and 4 bases from J, leaving 15 bases between. Germline values: CDR1 SGHAT, CDR2 FQNNGV. The CDR3 length is 16 residues. The CDR3 bases are TGTGCCAGCAGCTTAGATCCTTGGGGGCGGACCTATGGCTACACCTTC. Translating it yields CASSLDPWGRTYGYTF. The full variable domain, with the rest looked up from reference TRBV11-2 and TRBJ1-2, is EAGVAQSPRYKIIEKRQSVAFWCNPISGHATLYWYQQILGQGPKLLIQFQNNGVVDDSQLPKDRFSAERLKGVDSTLKIQPAKLEDSAVYLCASSLDPWGRTYGYTFGSGTRLTVV.

The V and J genes are TRBV5-4 and TRBJ2-5; perhaps TRBD2 as D (6 bases). V dropped 0 bases and J dropped 2 bases, with 17 bases sitting between them. This CDR3 has 17 amino acids. CDR1 SGHNT and CDR2 YYREEE come from the germline V gene (reference sequence). DNA for the CDR3: TGTGCCAGCAGCTTGGCATCCGGGGGACGCTCGCAAGAGACCCAGTACTTC. Protein: CASSLASGGRSQETQYF.

The J gene is TRBJ2-5, the V gene TRBV7-8; TRBD1 agrees at 8 bases. The germline V gene has CDR1 SGHVS and CDR2 FQNEAQ. The CDR3 runs 16 residues. Unmatched junction bases numbered 13, after V lost 5 bases and J lost 5 bases. This chain's CDR3 is CASSPRVRGLGETQYF. CDR3 sequence (DNA): TGTGCCAGCAGCCCCCGGGTCAGGGGGCTAGGCGAGACCCAGTACTTC.

The chain carries TRBV2 and TRBJ2-3, with TRBD1 identical over 7 bases. Germline values: CDR1 SNHLY, CDR2 FYNNEI. J gave up 2 bases and V 7 bases, and 6 bases lay outside the gene matches. The CDR3 spans 14 residues. CDR3 DNA: TGTGCCAGCAAATCGGACAGGTTCACAGATACGCAGTATTTT. This sequence encodes CASKSDRFTDTQYF.

This rearrangement joins TRBV5-6 to TRBJ1-5; D is possibly TRBD1 (6 bases). There are 19 residues in the CDR3. Germline V gene data show CDR1 as SGHDT and CDR2 as YYEEEE. The V end was cut by 0 bases, the J end by 1 base, with 20 bases between. CDR3 residues: CASSLGLDRDLSSNQPQHF. Written as DNA, the CDR3 is TGTGCCAGCAGCTTGGGTCTGGACAGAGACCTTTCGAGCAATCAGCCCCAGCATTTT.

This sequence joins TRBV18 and TRBJ1-3; unclear D gene. The CDR3 length is 14 residues. CDR1 and CDR2 from the germline V gene are KGHSH and LQKENI. V was pared by 0 bases and J by 4 bases, with 7 bases between. CDR3 region: CASSPPWVGNTIYF. CDR3 bases: TGTGCCAGCTCACCACCGTGGGTAGGAAACACCATATATTTT.

This clone was picked up a small number of times. The J gene is TRBJ2-5, the V gene TRBV29-1; D is ambiguous. Germline V lookup: CDR1 SQVTM, CDR2 ANQGSEA. CDR3 size: 13 residues. Between the trimmed V and J ends, which lost 6 bases and 1 base, there was a span of 12 bases. CDR3 amino acids: CSVSHGFQETQYF. CDR3 nucleotide sequence: TGCAGCGTCTCGCATGGGTTCCAAGAGACCCAGTACTTC.

V gene TRBV6-5 combines with J gene TRBJ2-3, with 7 bases that match TRBD2. Losses at the gene ends were 10 bases for V and 3 bases for J; bases not matched to a gene: 1. This CDR3 comprises 11 residues. The germline gives CDR1 MNHEY, CDR2 SVGAGI. The CDR3, as DNA: TGTGCCACCGGGAGGACAGATACGCAGTATTTT. It specifies CATGRTDTQYF.

The J gene is TRBJ2-1, the V gene TRBV27, with TRBD2 identical over 7 bases. The length of the CDR3 is 13 residues. CDR1 is MNHEY, CDR2 SMNVEV, per germline (reference sequence). V trimming: 5 bases; J trimming: 16 bases; junction bases outside the gene matches: 14. The CDR3 DNA sequence: TGTGCCAGCAGTCCTAACTGGCGGGAGTCAAGATTCTTC. Protein: CASSPNWRESRFF.

J is TRBJ2-7 and V is TRBV5-4; TRBD2 matches at 10 bases. V was pared by 0 bases and J by 4 bases, with 7 bases of the junction left unmatched. Germline CDR1 and CDR2: SGHNT and YYREEE (reference sequence). The CDR3 has 16 amino acids. CDR3 sequence: CASSLAVLAGRYEQYF. CDR3 in DNA: TGTGCCAGCAGCTTGGCCGTACTAGCGGGGAGGTACGAGCAGTACTTC.

This chain connects TRBV19 to TRBJ2-2; D remains ambiguous. This CDR3 is built from 14 residues. V lost 5 bases, J lost 1 base, and 8 bases lay in between. CDR1 is LNHDA and CDR2 is SQIVND in the germline V gene (reference sequence). CDR3: CASSLQQNTGELFF. CDR3 coding DNA: TGTGCCAGTAGTCTCCAACAGAACACCGGGGAGCTGTTTTTT.

The chain carries TRBV28 and TRBJ1-5, with 12 bases aligning to TRBD1. Germline V gene data show CDR1 as MDHEN and CDR2 as SYDVKM. CDR3 length: 18 residues. The trim removed 2 bases at V and 5 bases at J, leaving 10 bases unmatched. CDR3 residues: CASSLPIHGTGGHQPQHF. DNA for the CDR3: TGTGCCAGCAGTTTACCGATCCACGGGACAGGGGGCCATCAGCCCCAGCATTTT. Looking up the rest from reference TRBV28 and TRBJ1-5 gives the full variable domain: DVKVTQSSRYLVKRTGEKVFLECVQDMDHENMFWYRQDPGLGLRLIYFSYDVKMKEKGDIPEGYSVSREKKERFSLILESASTNQTSMYLCASSLPIHGTGGHQPQHFGDGTRLSIL.

This chain uses TRBV2 with TRBJ1-5; 9 bases agree with TRBD1. Germline loops: CDR1 SNHLY, CDR2 FYNNEI. This CDR3 comprises 15 residues. The V and J ends lost 6 bases and 5 bases, in that order; junction bases with no gene match: 8. The CDR3 bases are TGTGCCAGCAGGCCACCCGGGACAGGGTATCAGCCCCAGCATTTT. Amino acid sequence: CASRPPGTGYQPQHF. Complete variable domain (other parts from reference TRBV2 and TRBJ1-5): EPEVTQTPSHQVTQMGQEVILRCVPISNHLYFYWYRQILGQKVEFLVSFYNNEISEKSEIFDDQFSVERPDGSNFTLKIRSTKLEDSAMYFCASRPPGTGYQPQHFGDGTRLSIL.

The J gene is TRBJ2-1, the V gene TRBV6-5; 8 bases match TRBD1. CDR1 and CDR2 from the germline V gene are MNHEY and SVGAGI. The CDR3 spans 14 residues. V lost 6 bases to trimming and J lost 1 base; unmatched junction nucleotides: 2. CDR3 in DNA: TGTGCCAGCAGCCGGACAGGGTCCTACAATGAGCAGTTCTTC. Its protein is CASSRTGSYNEQFF.

This clone came up a few times. The chain carries TRBV2 and TRBJ1-5; no definite D call. This CDR3 is built from 14 residues. Trimming cost V 3 bases and J 0 bases, with 6 bases left between them. Germline CDR1 and CDR2: SNHLY and FYNNEI. The CDR3 protein is CASSDIDSNQPQHF. The CDR3 nucleotides are TGTGCCAGCAGTGACATCGATAGCAATCAGCCCCAGCATTTT.

This clone turned up a few times. The genes are TRBV5-1 and TRBJ1-2; D may be TRBD1 (5 bases). The CDR3 runs to 14 residues. Between the trimmed V and J ends, which lost 3 bases and 4 bases, there was a span of 13 bases. Germline V gene lookup returns CDR1 SGHRS and CDR2 YFSETQ. The CDR3 region has the DNA TGCGCCAGCAGCTCGTATGACAGCTTCTATGGCTACACCTTC. Translating it yields CASSSYDSFYGYTF.

The chain carries TRBV12-3 or TRBV12-4 and TRBJ1-1, with D perhaps TRBD1 (6 bases). Deletions cut 3 bases from V and 8 bases from J, with 7 bases between. This CDR3 has 11 amino acids. The CDR3 DNA is TGTGCCAGCAGTTTCACAGGGGAAGCTTTCTTT. Residues: CASSFTGEAFF.

This chain uses TRBV18 with TRBJ2-4, with 9 positions matching TRBD1. The CDR3 contains 16 residues. V lost 4 bases to trimming and J lost 2 bases; unmatched junction nucleotides: 6. CDR1 KGHSH and CDR2 LQKENI come from the germline V gene. This CDR3 is CASSLGQGITKNIQYF. CDR3 coding DNA: TGTGCCAGCTCACTGGGACAGGGTATCACCAAAAACATTCAGTACTTC.

The rearrangement links TRBV6-5 to TRBJ1-5; D possibly corresponds to TRBD1 (6 bases). V was trimmed by 5 bases and J by 6 bases, leaving 17 bases between them. Germline V CDR1 and CDR2: MNHEY, SVGAGI. This CDR3 is built from 15 residues. The CDR3 protein is CASSLQGVLAQPQHF. The DNA of the CDR3 is TGTGCCAGCAGTCTACAGGGTGTTCTCGCTCAGCCCCAGCATTTT.

This clone was detected a few times. The chain is built from TRBV19 and TRBJ1-3; D remains ambiguous. Trimming removed 2 bases from V and 0 bases from J, with 11 bases in between. Germline V CDR1 and CDR2: LNHDA, SQIVND (reference sequence). The CDR3 totals 16 residues. The CDR3 loop reads CASSIPGVVSGNTIYF. In nucleotides, the CDR3 is TGTGCCAGTAGTATACCCGGGGTCGTCTCTGGAAACACCATATATTTT.

The genes are TRBV5-1 and TRBJ1-1, with 9 bases that match TRBD1. CDR1 and CDR2 from the germline V gene are SGHRS and YFSETQ. This CDR3 region has 14 residues. The V and J ends lost 2 bases and 4 bases, in that order; junction bases with no gene match: 3. The CDR3 spells CASSLQGARTEAFF. The DNA of the CDR3 is TGCGCCAGCAGCTTACAGGGGGCGCGCACTGAAGCTTTCTTT.